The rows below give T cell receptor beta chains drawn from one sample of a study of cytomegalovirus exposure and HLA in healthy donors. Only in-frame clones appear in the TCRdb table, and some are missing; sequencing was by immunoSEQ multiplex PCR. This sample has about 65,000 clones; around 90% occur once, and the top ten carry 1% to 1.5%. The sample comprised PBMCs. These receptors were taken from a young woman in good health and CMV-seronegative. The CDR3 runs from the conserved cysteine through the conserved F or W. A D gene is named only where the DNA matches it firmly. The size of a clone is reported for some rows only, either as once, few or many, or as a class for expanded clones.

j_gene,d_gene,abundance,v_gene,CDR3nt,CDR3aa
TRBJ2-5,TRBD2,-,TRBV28,TGTGCCAGCAGTTTTACTAGCGCCCAAGAGACCCAGTACTTC,CASSFTSAQETQYF
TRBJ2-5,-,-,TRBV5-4,TGTGCCAGCAGCTTTTGGGGGGAAGAGACCCAGTACTTC,CASSFWGEETQYF
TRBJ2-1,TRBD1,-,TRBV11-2,TGTGCCAGCAGCTTAGATCGCCGGGACAGGGGGCGAAATGAGCAGTTCTTC,CASSLDRRDRGRNEQFF
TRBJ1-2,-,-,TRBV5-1,TGCGCCAGCAGCTTGGCAGGTGCTAACTATGGCTACACCTTC,CASSLAGANYGYTF
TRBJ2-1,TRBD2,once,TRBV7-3,TGTGCCAGCAGGACTAGCGGAACCTACAATGAGCAGTTCTTC,CASRTSGTYNEQFF
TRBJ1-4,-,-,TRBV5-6,TGTGCCAGCAGCTTGCTAGACAGAGATAATGAAAAACTGTTTTTT,CASSLLDRDNEKLFF
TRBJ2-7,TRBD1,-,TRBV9,TGTGCCAGCAGCGTTTTCCAGGGGGCCGGCGAGCAGTACTTC,CASSVFQGAGEQYF
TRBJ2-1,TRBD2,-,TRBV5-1,TGCGCCAGCAGCTCTGGCGGGAGCAATGAGCAGTTCTTC,CASSSGGSNEQFF
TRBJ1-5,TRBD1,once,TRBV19,TGTGCCAGTAGTATACAGGGGGGTAGCAATCAGCCCCAGCATTTT,CASSIQGGSNQPQHF
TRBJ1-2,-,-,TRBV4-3,TGCGCCAGCAGCCAAGGTACTTCACCCTTCTATGGCTACACCTTC,CASSQGTSPFYGYTF
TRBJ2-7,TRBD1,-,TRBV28,TGTGCCAGCAGTACAACAGGGGGTCCCTACGAGCAGTACTTC,CASSTTGGPYEQYF
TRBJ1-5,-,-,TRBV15,TGTGCCACCAGGCTCTATGGAGTACCCGGTCAGCCCCAGCATTTT,CATRLYGVPGQPQHF
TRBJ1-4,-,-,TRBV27,TGTGCCAGCAGTTCACAGGTCTCCAATGAAAAACTGTTTTTT,CASSSQVSNEKLFF
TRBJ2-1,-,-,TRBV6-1,TGTGCCAGCTCCTACAGCTCCTACAATGAGCAGTTCTTC,CASSYSSYNEQFF
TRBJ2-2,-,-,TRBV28,TGTGCCAGCAGTTTCAACTTCGGCGGGGAGCTGTTTTTT,CASSFNFGGELFF
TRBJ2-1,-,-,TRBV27,TGTGCCAGCAGCGGGACTTCTTACAATGAGCAGTTCTTC,CASSGTSYNEQFF
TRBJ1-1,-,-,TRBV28,TGTGCCAGCAGTTTCTCTTCGGGGACTGAAGCTTTCTTT,CASSFSSGTEAFF
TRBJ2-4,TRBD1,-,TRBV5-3,TGTGCCAGAAGCGGGAAATCAGGGGGAAACATTCAGTACTTC,CARSGKSGGNIQYF
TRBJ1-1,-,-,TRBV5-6,TGTGCCAGCAGCTTGTTTGGGGGCTGGGACACTGAAGCTTTCTTT,CASSLFGGWDTEAFF
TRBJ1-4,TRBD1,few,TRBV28,TGTGCCAGCAGTTCGAGACAGGGGGGATTGGAAAAACTGTTTTTT,CASSSRQGGLEKLFF
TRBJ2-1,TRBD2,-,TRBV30,TGTGCCTCCTACTATGGACGGGGGGGGTCCAATGAGCAGTTCTTC,CASYYGRGGSNEQFF
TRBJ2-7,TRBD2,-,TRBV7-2,TGTGCCAGCAGGCTCCTAGCGGGAGGCTCCTACGAGCAGTACTTC,CASRLLAGGSYEQYF
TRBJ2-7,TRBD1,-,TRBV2,TGTGCCAGCTCTTCGGGGTGGACAGGGGGCTCCTACGAGCAGTACTTC,CASSSGWTGGSYEQYF
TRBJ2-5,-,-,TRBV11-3,TGTGCCAGCAGCTTAGGGACATCCCTTTACTTC,CASSLGTSLYF
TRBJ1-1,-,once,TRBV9,TGTGCCAGCAGCGCACAGAACATGAACACTGAAGCTTTCTTT,CASSAQNMNTEAFF
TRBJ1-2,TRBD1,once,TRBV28,TGTGCCAGCAGTCCGGGGACAGTCTATGGCTACACCTTC,CASSPGTVYGYTF
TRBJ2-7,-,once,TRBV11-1,TGTGCCAGCAGCTTTAAGCCGACTCAAGTCCGGACCTACGAGCAGTACTTC,CASSFKPTQVRTYEQYF
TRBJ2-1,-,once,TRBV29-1,TGCAGCGTTGAAGATCCATTATCGGCCGGGAGCTCCTACAATGAGCAGTTCTTC,CSVEDPLSAGSSYNEQFF
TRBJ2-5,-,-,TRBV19,TGTGCCAGTAGTCTCTCGACTAGGCAAGAGACCCAGTACTTC,CASSLSTRQETQYF
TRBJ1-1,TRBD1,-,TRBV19,TGTGCCAGTAGTACCTTCAGACAGGGGGGAATGAACACTGAAGCTTTCTTT,CASSTFRQGGMNTEAFF
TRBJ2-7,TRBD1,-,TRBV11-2,TGTGCCAGCAGCTTAGGCAGGACAGGGAACCGCCACGAGCAGTACTTC,CASSLGRTGNRHEQYF
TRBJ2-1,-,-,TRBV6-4,TGTGCCAGCAGTGACGGGCAGGGACACCACAATGAGCAGTTCTTC,CASSDGQGHHNEQFF
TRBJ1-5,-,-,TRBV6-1,TGTGCTTCAAGACAGAACCCCGTTCAGCCCCAGCATTTT,CASRQNPVQPQHF
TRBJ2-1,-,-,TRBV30,TGTGCCTGGATCCGAGAACCCTACAATGAGCAGTTCTTC,CAWIREPYNEQFF
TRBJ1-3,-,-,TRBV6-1,TGTGCCAGCAGGCGTCCCGATTGGAACACCATATATTTT,CASRRPDWNTIYF
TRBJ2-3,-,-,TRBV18,TGTGCCAGCTCTCCCAACTTTTTGAATGTGTGTGGCACAGATACGCAGTATTTT,CASSPNFLNVCGTDTQYF
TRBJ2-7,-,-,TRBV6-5,TGTGCCAGCAGTCGGACAGCCCTAAACTCCTACGAGCAGTACTTC,CASSRTALNSYEQYF
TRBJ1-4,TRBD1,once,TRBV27,TGTGCCAGCAGTTCGACAGGGGGGAATGAAAAACTGTTTTTT,CASSSTGGNEKLFF
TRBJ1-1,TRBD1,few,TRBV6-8,TGTGCCAGCAGTTCCGAAGGGACAGGCCCGAACACTGAAGCTTTCTTT,CASSSEGTGPNTEAFF
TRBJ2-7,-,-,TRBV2,TGTGCCAGCAGGGGGGACACGGCCTACGAGCAGTACTTC,CASRGDTAYEQYF
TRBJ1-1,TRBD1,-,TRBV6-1,TGTGCCAGCAGTGAATCGGGACAGGGGGGCACTGAAGCTTTCTTT,CASSESGQGGTEAFF
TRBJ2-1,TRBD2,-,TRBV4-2,TGTGCCAGCAGCCAAGATGGTTCGGGACTAGCGGCTGAGCAGTTCTTC,CASSQDGSGLAAEQFF
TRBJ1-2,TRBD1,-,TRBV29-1,TGCAGCGTTGACCGGGACAGGGCAGGCCCTAACTATGGCTACACCTTC,CSVDRDRAGPNYGYTF
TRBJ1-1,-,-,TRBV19,TGTGCCAGTAGTTCAGGGGTTTTGAACACTGAAGCTTTCTTT,CASSSGVLNTEAFF